The rows below give T cell receptor beta chains drawn from one sample of a study of T cell responses to AZD1222 COVID-19 vaccine. This table comes from immunoSEQ multiplex PCR, and its TCRdb copy is limited to in-frame clones, with some not included. Of over 110,000 clones in the sample, 85% to 95% were seen once. The starting material was peripheral blood, obtained after recovery from COVID-19. These receptors were taken from an adult who had recovered from COVID-19. Both conserved end residues are part of each CDR3. The order of the fields is clone size, J gene, D gene, V gene, CDR3 protein, CDR3 DNA. The D gene is left open where the match is weak. Clone size is stated in some rows and not others, as once, few, many or a class when expanded.

clone size: -; J gene: TRBJ2-6; D gene: -; V gene: TRBV15; CDR3 protein: CATSRRSTLSRSGANVLTF; CDR3 DNA: TGTGCCACCAGCAGGAGAAGCACCCTCTCTCGCTCTGGGGCCAACGTCCTGACTTTC
clone size: once; J gene: TRBJ2-1; D gene: TRBD2; V gene: TRBV29-1; CDR3 protein: CSVEERESAYNEQFF; CDR3 DNA: TGCAGCGTTGAAGAGCGGGAGTCCGCCTACAATGAGCAGTTCTTC
clone size: -; J gene: TRBJ2-2; D gene: TRBD2; V gene: TRBV29-1; CDR3 protein: CSVETGAGVSTGELFF; CDR3 DNA: TGCAGCGTTGAAACCGGGGCGGGAGTAAGCACCGGGGAGCTGTTTTTT
clone size: -; J gene: TRBJ2-7; D gene: -; V gene: TRBV4-1; CDR3 protein: CASSQEPGRLHEQYF; CDR3 DNA: TGCGCCAGCAGCCAAGAACCCGGGAGACTCCACGAGCAGTACTTC
clone size: once; J gene: TRBJ2-1; D gene: TRBD2; V gene: TRBV7-2; CDR3 protein: CASSPEGLAGFSSYNEQFF; CDR3 DNA: TGTGCCAGCAGCCCCGAGGGACTAGCGGGATTTTCCTCCTACAATGAGCAGTTCTTC
clone size: -; J gene: TRBJ1-5; D gene: TRBD1; V gene: TRBV7-2; CDR3 protein: CASSLSGGYSQPQHF; CDR3 DNA: TGTGCCAGCAGCCTATCAGGGGGCTACAGTCAGCCCCAGCATTTT
clone size: -; J gene: TRBJ2-1; D gene: TRBD2; V gene: TRBV7-3; CDR3 protein: CASSSGLAGAGEQFF; CDR3 DNA: TGTGCCAGCAGCTCGGGACTAGCGGGAGCTGGTGAGCAGTTCTTC
clone size: -; J gene: TRBJ2-1; D gene: TRBD1; V gene: TRBV11-2; CDR3 protein: CASTRTGPIDEQFF; CDR3 DNA: TGTGCCAGCACACGGACAGGCCCAATCGATGAGCAGTTCTTC
clone size: -; J gene: TRBJ2-7; D gene: -; V gene: TRBV18; CDR3 protein: CASSSDTTYEQYF; CDR3 DNA: TGTGCCAGCTCATCAGACACAACCTACGAGCAGTACTTC
clone size: -; J gene: TRBJ1-2; D gene: TRBD1; V gene: TRBV5-1; CDR3 protein: CASSFASSTGGRGYTF; CDR3 DNA: TGCGCCAGCAGCTTTGCCTCTTCAACAGGGGGTAGGGGCTACACCTTC
clone size: -; J gene: TRBJ1-5; D gene: -; V gene: TRBV27; CDR3 protein: CASSFTGGTSNQPQHF; CDR3 DNA: TGTGCCAGCAGCTTTACGGGGGGGACTAGCAATCAGCCCCAGCATTTT
clone size: -; J gene: TRBJ2-1; D gene: TRBD2; V gene: TRBV7-3; CDR3 protein: CASSRKGTDPLAGSGNEQFF; CDR3 DNA: TGTGCCAGCAGCCGCAAGGGGACAGATCCACTAGCGGGATCCGGCAATGAGCAGTTCTTC
clone size: -; J gene: TRBJ1-5; D gene: -; V gene: TRBV5-1; CDR3 protein: CASSLDRTNQPQHF; CDR3 DNA: TGCGCCAGCAGCTTAGACAGGACGAATCAGCCCCAGCATTTT
clone size: -; J gene: TRBJ2-3; D gene: TRBD1; V gene: TRBV6-5; CDR3 protein: CATSQGAADTQYF; CDR3 DNA: TGTGCCACTTCACAGGGGGCCGCAGATACGCAGTATTTT
clone size: -; J gene: TRBJ1-2; D gene: -; V gene: TRBV20-1; CDR3 protein: CSVGPGYGYTF; CDR3 DNA: TGCAGTGTGGGACCCGGCTATGGCTACACCTTC
clone size: -; J gene: TRBJ2-7; D gene: TRBD2; V gene: TRBV28; CDR3 protein: CASNPPGGKYEQYF; CDR3 DNA: TGTGCCAGCAACCCGCCGGGGGGAAAATACGAGCAGTACTTC
clone size: -; J gene: TRBJ1-3; D gene: -; V gene: TRBV18; CDR3 protein: CASSQDGRSGNTIYF; CDR3 DNA: TGTGCCAGCTCACAAGACGGCCGGTCTGGAAACACCATATATTTT
clone size: -; J gene: TRBJ1-2; D gene: TRBD1; V gene: TRBV27; CDR3 protein: CASTDDPTGQFYDYTF; CDR3 DNA: TGTGCCAGCACCGATGACCCCACGGGACAGTTCTATGACTACACCTTC
clone size: -; J gene: TRBJ1-2; D gene: -; V gene: TRBV15; CDR3 protein: CATSRNSGGYTF; CDR3 DNA: TGTGCCACCAGCAGAAACAGTGGTGGCTACACCTTC
clone size: -; J gene: TRBJ2-7; D gene: -; V gene: TRBV28; CDR3 protein: CASSWRESYEQYF; CDR3 DNA: TGTGCCAGCAGTTGGAGGGAATCCTACGAGCAGTACTTC
clone size: once; J gene: TRBJ1-5; D gene: -; V gene: TRBV4-1; CDR3 protein: CASSRGSEYSNQPQHF; CDR3 DNA: TGCGCCAGCAGCCGCGGATCCGAGTATAGCAATCAGCCCCAGCATTTT
clone size: -; J gene: TRBJ2-2; D gene: -; V gene: TRBV19; CDR3 protein: CASSIVPTGELFF; CDR3 DNA: TGTGCCAGTAGTATAGTCCCTACCGGGGAGCTGTTTTTT
clone size: -; J gene: TRBJ1-5; D gene: -; V gene: TRBV5-1; CDR3 protein: CASSLEGNSNQPQHF; CDR3 DNA: TGCGCCAGCAGCTTGGAGGGGAATAGCAATCAGCCCCAGCATTTT
clone size: -; J gene: TRBJ2-1; D gene: -; V gene: TRBV19; CDR3 protein: CASSMVAEGPGGEQFF; CDR3 DNA: TGTGCCAGTAGTATGGTCGCGGAGGGCCCTGGAGGAGAGCAGTTCTTC
clone size: -; J gene: TRBJ1-5; D gene: TRBD1; V gene: TRBV7-9; CDR3 protein: CASSDGQVINQPQHF; CDR3 DNA: TGTGCCAGCAGCGACGGACAGGTAATCAATCAGCCCCAGCATTTT
clone size: once; J gene: TRBJ1-2; D gene: TRBD1; V gene: TRBV28; CDR3 protein: CASSLLVGQGGYTF; CDR3 DNA: TGTGCCAGCAGTTTATTAGTGGGACAGGGGGGCTACACCTTC
clone size: -; J gene: TRBJ2-7; D gene: -; V gene: TRBV7-8; CDR3 protein: CASSAGIGQYF; CDR3 DNA: TGTGCCAGCAGCGCAGGTATAGGGCAGTACTTC
clone size: -; J gene: TRBJ1-1; D gene: -; V gene: TRBV28; CDR3 protein: CASSSYAKAFF; CDR3 DNA: TGTGCCAGCAGTTCCTATGCTAAAGCTTTCTTT
clone size: -; J gene: TRBJ2-2; D gene: TRBD1; V gene: TRBV2; CDR3 protein: CASSPGQLNTGELFF; CDR3 DNA: TGTGCCAGCAGCCCGGGACAGTTGAACACCGGGGAGCTGTTTTTT
clone size: -; J gene: TRBJ2-7; D gene: TRBD1; V gene: TRBV6-5; CDR3 protein: CASSPRTGGAYEQYF; CDR3 DNA: TGTGCCAGCAGTCCGAGGACAGGGGGGGCCTACGAGCAGTACTTC
clone size: -; J gene: TRBJ2-7; D gene: -; V gene: TRBV7-9; CDR3 protein: CASSLDHEQYF; CDR3 DNA: TGTGCCAGCAGCTTAGACCACGAGCAGTACTTC
clone size: once; J gene: TRBJ1-1; D gene: -; V gene: TRBV23-1; CDR3 protein: CANPVGTEAFF; CDR3 DNA: TGCGCCAACCCCGTAGGGACTGAAGCTTTCTTT
clone size: once; J gene: TRBJ1-1; D gene: -; V gene: TRBV29-1; CDR3 protein: CSVVRGIGTEAFF; CDR3 DNA: TGCAGCGTGGTGAGGGGGATTGGCACTGAAGCTTTCTTT
clone size: -; J gene: TRBJ2-2; D gene: TRBD1; V gene: TRBV5-1; CDR3 protein: CASSLTIGQGANAGELFF; CDR3 DNA: TGCGCCAGCAGCTTAACCATAGGACAGGGGGCCAACGCCGGGGAGCTGTTTTTT
clone size: -; J gene: TRBJ2-2; D gene: -; V gene: TRBV2; CDR3 protein: CASSESALAGELFF; CDR3 DNA: TGTGCCAGCAGTGAATCGGCCCTCGCCGGGGAGCTGTTTTTT
clone size: -; J gene: TRBJ1-1; D gene: -; V gene: TRBV29-1; CDR3 protein: CSVAYGGPTEAFF; CDR3 DNA: TGCAGCGTTGCATACGGGGGGCCGACTGAAGCTTTCTTT
clone size: -; J gene: TRBJ1-5; D gene: -; V gene: TRBV29-1; CDR3 protein: CSVLQGGDQPQHF; CDR3 DNA: TGCAGCGTTTTACAGGGAGGCGATCAGCCCCAGCATTTT
clone size: -; J gene: TRBJ2-3; D gene: -; V gene: TRBV29-1; CDR3 protein: CSVVGGTTDTQYF; CDR3 DNA: TGCAGCGTTGTTGGCGGGACGACAGATACGCAGTATTTT
clone size: -; J gene: TRBJ1-2; D gene: TRBD1; V gene: TRBV27; CDR3 protein: CASSSRDRGDGRYTF; CDR3 DNA: TGTGCCAGCAGTTCCCGGGACAGGGGGGACGGGCGCTACACCTTC
clone size: -; J gene: TRBJ2-1; D gene: -; V gene: TRBV11-3; CDR3 protein: CASSLGRGAFNEQFF; CDR3 DNA: TGTGCCAGCAGCTTAGGGAGGGGCGCGTTTAATGAGCAGTTCTTC
clone size: -; J gene: TRBJ1-5; D gene: -; V gene: TRBV19; CDR3 protein: CASSIPGTYNQPQHF; CDR3 DNA: TGTGCCAGTAGTATCCCGGGGACGTACAATCAGCCCCAGCATTTT
clone size: -; J gene: TRBJ1-1; D gene: TRBD1; V gene: TRBV5-4; CDR3 protein: CASSLDRGPRRATEAFF; CDR3 DNA: TGTGCCAGCAGCCTCGACAGGGGTCCCCGTCGGGCCACTGAAGCTTTCTTT
clone size: once; J gene: TRBJ2-1; D gene: TRBD1; V gene: TRBV9; CDR3 protein: CASSVQGASNEQFF; CDR3 DNA: TGTGCCAGCAGCGTACAGGGGGCCTCCAATGAGCAGTTCTTC